This T cell receptor (beta chain) emerged from a study of chemoradiotherapy in HPV16-positive cancers. Trimming cost V 4 bases and J 5 bases; bases outside gene matches: 8. The CDR3 covers 14 residues. Germline CDR1 is SGHTA and CDR2 is FQGNSA. Profiled with immunoSEQ multiplex PCR; TCRdb holds only in-frame clones, not every one. The sample contains 6,000 to 9,500 clones, approximately 79% of which appear only once. The clonotype comes from a human donor with HPV-associated anogenital cancer. The specimen comprised tumor tissue, sampled from a patient who underwent chemoradiotherapy. This chain joins TRBV7-2 and TRBJ2-7; 7 bases align to TRBD1. This CDR3 is CASSSYFTGDEQYF. The DNA of the CDR3 is TGTGCCAGCAGCTCCTATTTTACAGGGGACGAGCAGTACTTC.